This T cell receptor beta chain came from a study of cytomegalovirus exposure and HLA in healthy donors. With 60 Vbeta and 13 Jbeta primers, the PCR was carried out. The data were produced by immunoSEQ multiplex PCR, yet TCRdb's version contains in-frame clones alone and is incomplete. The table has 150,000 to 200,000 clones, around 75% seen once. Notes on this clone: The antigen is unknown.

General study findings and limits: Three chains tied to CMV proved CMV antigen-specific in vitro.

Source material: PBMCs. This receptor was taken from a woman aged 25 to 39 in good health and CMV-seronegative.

CDR3 bases: TGTGCCAGTAGCCGGGACAGTTATCAGCCCCAGCATTTT. It specifies CASSRDSYQPQHF. The chain joins TRBV19 to TRBJ1-5; 7 bases are a match to TRBD1. Trimming removed 6 bases from V and 5 bases from J; junction bases left unmatched: 4. Germline V gives CDR1 LNHDA, CDR2 SQIVND (reference sequence). This CDR3 comprises 13 residues.